The sequence of this T cell receptor beta chain was determined in a study of blood T cell repertoires in COVID-19. Study background: The analysed material was cDNA or gDNA that came from T cells, B-cell-depleted T cells, or PBMCs.

Per germline, CDR1 KGHSH and CDR2 LQKENI. The CDR3 contains 14 residues. V lost 6 bases, J lost 5 bases, and 13 bases lay in between. Original analysis: Amplification of reference gene primers provided the estimated nucleated cell counts. Repertoires were generated with immunoSEQ multiplex PCR, while TCRdb's copy carries only in-frame clones and drops some. Clonal size and the V and J genes are those of that table, whereas D and trimming came from the DNA. The table lists under 55,000 clones, 65% to 90% of them singletons, with approximately 29% in the top ten. The specimen sequenced was peripheral blood. The receptor was isolated from a human donor in a cohort sampled during active COVID-19. The gene calls are TRBV18 and TRBJ2-2; tentatively, D is TRBD1 (5 bases). CDR3 coding DNA: TGTGCCAGCTCCCCGGACCGACAGACCGGGGAGCTGTTTTTT. It codes for CASSPDRQTGELFF. The whole variable domain, remainder taken from reference TRBV18 and TRBJ2-2, is NAGVMQNPRHLVRRRGQEARLRCSPMKGHSHVYWYRQLPEEGLKFMVYLQKENIIDESGMPKERFSAEFPKEGPSILRIQQVVRGDSAAYFCASSPDRQTGELFFGEGSRLTVL.